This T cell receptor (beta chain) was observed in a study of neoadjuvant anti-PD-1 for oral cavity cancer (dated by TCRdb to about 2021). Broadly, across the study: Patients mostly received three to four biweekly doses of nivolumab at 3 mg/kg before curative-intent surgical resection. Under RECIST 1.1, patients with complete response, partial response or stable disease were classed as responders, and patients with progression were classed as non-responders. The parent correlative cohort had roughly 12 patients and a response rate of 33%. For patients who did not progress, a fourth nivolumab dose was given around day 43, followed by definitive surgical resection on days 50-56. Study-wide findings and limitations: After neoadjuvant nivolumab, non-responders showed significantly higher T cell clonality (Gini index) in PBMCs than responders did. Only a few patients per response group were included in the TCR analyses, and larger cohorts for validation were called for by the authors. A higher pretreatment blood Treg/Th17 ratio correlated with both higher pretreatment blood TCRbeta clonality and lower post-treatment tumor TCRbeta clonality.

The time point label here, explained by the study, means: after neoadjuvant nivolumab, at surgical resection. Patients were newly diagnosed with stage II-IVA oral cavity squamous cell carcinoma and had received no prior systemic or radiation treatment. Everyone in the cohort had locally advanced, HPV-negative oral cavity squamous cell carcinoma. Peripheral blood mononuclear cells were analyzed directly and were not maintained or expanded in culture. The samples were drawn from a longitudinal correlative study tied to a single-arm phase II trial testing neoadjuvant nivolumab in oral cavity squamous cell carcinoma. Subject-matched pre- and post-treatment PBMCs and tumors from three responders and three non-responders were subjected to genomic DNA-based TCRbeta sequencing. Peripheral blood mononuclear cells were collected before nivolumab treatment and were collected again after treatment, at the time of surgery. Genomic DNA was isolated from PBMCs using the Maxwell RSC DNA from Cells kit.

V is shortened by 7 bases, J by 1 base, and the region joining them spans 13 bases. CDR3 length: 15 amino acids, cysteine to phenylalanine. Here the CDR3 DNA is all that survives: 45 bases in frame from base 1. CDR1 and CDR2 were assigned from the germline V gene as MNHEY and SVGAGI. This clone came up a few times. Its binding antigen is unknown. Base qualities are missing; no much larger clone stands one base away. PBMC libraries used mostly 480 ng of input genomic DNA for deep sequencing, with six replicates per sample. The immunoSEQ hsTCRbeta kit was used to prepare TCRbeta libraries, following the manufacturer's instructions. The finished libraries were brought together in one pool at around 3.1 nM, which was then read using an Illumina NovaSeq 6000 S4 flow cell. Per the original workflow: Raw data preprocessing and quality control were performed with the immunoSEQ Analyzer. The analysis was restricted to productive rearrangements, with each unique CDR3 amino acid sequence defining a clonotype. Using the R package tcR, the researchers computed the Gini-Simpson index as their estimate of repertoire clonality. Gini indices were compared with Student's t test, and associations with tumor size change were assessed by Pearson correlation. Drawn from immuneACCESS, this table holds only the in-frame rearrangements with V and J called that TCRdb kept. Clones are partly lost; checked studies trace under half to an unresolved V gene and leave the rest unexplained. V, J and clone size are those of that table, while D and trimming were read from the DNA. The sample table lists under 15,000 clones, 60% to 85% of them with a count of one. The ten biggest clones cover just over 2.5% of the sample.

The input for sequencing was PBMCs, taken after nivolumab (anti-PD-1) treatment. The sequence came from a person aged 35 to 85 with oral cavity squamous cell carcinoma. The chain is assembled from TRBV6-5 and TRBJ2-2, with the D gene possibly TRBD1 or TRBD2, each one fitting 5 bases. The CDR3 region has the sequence CASTPGPVNTGELFF. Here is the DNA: TGTGCCAGCACCCCGGGACCCGTGAACACCGGGGAGCTGTTTTTT.